This TCR beta chain was sequenced during a study of human T cells and chemical hapten exposure. Study-wide points: With regard to DPC sensitization, TCRs above 1 in 1000 frequency did not change.

Blood, whole and unfractionated, served as the source for total RNA extraction. What the library attached to individual cDNA molecules were unique molecular identifiers. TCRdb redid the calling of the reads with MiXCR, one entry per CDR3 protein. The sample holds 95,000 to 150,000 distinct CDR3 sequences; about 7.7% are singletons and the top ten take about 1.4%. The CDR3 extends over 15 amino acids. The ends lost 2 bases at V and 2 bases at J; junction bases unmatched: 4. Germline CDR1 is SEHNR and CDR2 is FQNEAQ (reference sequence). This clonotype was observed at least ten times. Its specificity is not known.

The clonotype originates from a human donor in good health. Some clones in this sample may be carry-over from other donors' samples. The sample comprised whole blood. The gene calls are TRBV7-9 and TRBJ1-1; 8 bases agree with TRBD1. CDR3 coding DNA: TGTGCCAGCAGCTTATTGGGACAGGAAAACACTGAAGCTTTCTTT. Protein sequence: CASSLLGQENTEAFF. The whole variable domain, remainder taken from reference TRBV7-9 and TRBJ1-1, is DTGVSQNPRHKITKRGQNVTFRCDPISEHNRLYWYRQTLGQGPEFLTYFQNEAQLEKSRLLSDRFSAERPKGSFSTLEIQRTEQGDSAMYLCASSLLGQENTEAFFGQGTRLTVV.